This TCR beta chain came from a study of identical twins. As for this clonotype: The antigen remains unidentified.

A single record per CDR3 protein comes from TCRdb applying MiXCR to the 5' RACE reads. The sample contains under 450,000 distinct CDR3 sequences, approximately 18% of which appear only once. Overall study results and limits: With monozygotic twins, out-of-frame TCR alpha sharing exceeded what models estimated.

With no exceptions, donors were healthy Caucasians. This receptor was taken from a man between 50 and 59 years old in good health. Sample: naive T cells sorted from blood.

In DNA, the CDR3 is TGTGCCAGCAGTCGGACCTCCAATGAGCAGTTCTTC. Its protein is CASSRTSNEQFF. The rearrangement links TRBV12-3 or TRBV12-4 to TRBJ2-1; the D is unclear. Trimming cost V 5 bases and J 6 bases, with 8 bases left between them. CDR3 length: 12 residues.